The TCR beta chain described here comes from a study of CD4 T cells in relation to SARS-CoV-2 and coronaviruses. The unexposed donors gave CD4+ T cells in about 2011-2019, prior to COVID-19. After less than 11 days of culture, CD4+ T cells were isolated. To note about this clone: As yet, its antigen is unknown.

The V gene end was trimmed by 2 bases and the J gene end by 5 bases; junction bases not matched to a gene: 3. From germline, CDR1 is MNHNS and CDR2 SASEGT. CDR3 size: 15 residues. Study-level points and caveats: SARS-CoV-2-driven expansion was significantly weaker in crossreactive than monoreactive clones. Roughly 65% of donors had memory CD4+ clonotypes crossrecognizing SARS-CoV-2 and common cold coronavirus spike.

Produced via immunoSEQ multiplex PCR; TCRdb's table is partial and in-frame only. The sample records over 20,000 clones, 75% being singletons. Sequencing used CD4+ T cells from PBMCs, cultured in vitro. The gene calls are TRBV6-1 and TRBJ2-5; 12 bases map to TRBD2. The TCR sequence derives from a human donor in good health. The CDR3 DNA follows: TGTGCCAGCAGTGAAAATCTAGCGGGGGGGGAGACCCAGTACTTC. Translated: CASSENLAGGETQYF.